This paragraph covers one T cell receptor beta chain sequence. The CDR3 sequence is 17 residues long. J lost 8 bases, V lost 2 bases, and 11 bases had no gene match. Germline V gives CDR1 LNHNV, CDR2 YYDKDF (reference sequence). Method: immunoSEQ multiplex PCR; TCRdb's copy keeps in-frame clones and lacks some. The data show roughly 450,000 clones, roughly 87% seen once. These data come from a study of blood T cell repertoires in COVID-19. The chain joins TRBV15 to TRBJ2-1; 11 bases are a match to TRBD2. The sequence derives from a man aged 18 to 29 who had recovered from COVID-19. Input material: PBMCs or T cells enriched from blood (not recorded which). DNA for the CDR3: TGTGCCACCAGCAGATGGGGGACTAGCGGAAGTCACCATGAGCAGTTCTTC. It translates to CATSRWGTSGSHHEQFF.